Presented here are 8 T cell receptor beta chains from one specimen sequenced in a study of T cells after posttransplantation cyclophosphamide. Cyclophosphamide on days +3 and +4 followed busulfan-fludarabine conditioning and a marrow graft. Measured with immunoSEQ multiplex PCR; TCRdb has only the in-frame clones, and not every one. Found here are about 2,500 clones, approximately 81% of them singletons; the top ten hold approximately 25%. The sample consisted of PBMCs, taken after allogeneic stem cell transplant with posttransplant cyclophosphamide. The receptors derive from a male patient aged 25-45 years who received an allogeneic stem cell transplant from a related donor, was CMV-positive, and had acute GVHD only. Some T cells here may be from the graft donor.

Of note for this clone: The germline gene is not matched at one end of the junction; a read error may be the cause. The chain recombines TRBV5-5 with TRBJ1-5; the D gene is possibly TRBD1 (6 bases). There are 15 residues in the CDR3. Germline values: CDR1 SGHKS, CDR2 YYEKEE (reference sequence). The CDR3 reads CASSLAPGGQQHQHF. As DNA, the CDR3 is TGTGCCAGCAGCTTGGCTCCCGGGGGGCAGCAGCACCAGCATTTT.

The rearrangement links TRBV10-3 to TRBJ1-1, with TRBD1 identical over 7 bases. CDR3 length: 15 residues. Germline-derived CDR1 and CDR2 are ENHRY and SYGVKD. The trim removed 3 bases at V and 3 bases at J, leaving 7 bases unmatched. CDR3 sequence reads: CAISDLGRGDTEAFF. The CDR3 bases are TGTGCCATCAGTGATCTTGGCAGGGGGGACACTGAAGCTTTCTTT.

This sequence joins TRBV7-9 and TRBJ2-3, with D maybe TRBD2 (6 bases). The CDR3 covers 15 residues. The V and J ends lost 5 bases and 6 bases respectively, with 18 bases between them. The V gene's germline CDR1 is SEHNR and CDR2 FQNEAQ (reference sequence). CDR3 sequence: CASSPPFGGPDTQYF. CDR3 coding DNA: TGTGCCAGCAGCCCACCTTTCGGGGGTCCGGATACGCAGTATTTT.

The chain combines TRBV6-1 with TRBJ1-4, with a weak D call TRBD1 (6 bases). Trimming removed 6 bases at V and 8 bases at J, with 13 bases between. Germline-derived CDR1 and CDR2 are MNHNS and SASEGT. The CDR3 consists of 13 residues. CDR3 DNA: TGTGCCAGCAGCACAGGGATAGGGGAAAAACTGTTTTTT. As protein: CASSTGIGEKLFF.

V and J are TRBV6-6 and TRBJ1-1; TRBD1 might be the D (5 bases). V was shortened by 2 bases and J by 5 bases, with 15 bases between the two germline ends. The CDR3 is 15 amino acids. Germline CDR1 and CDR2: MNHNY and SVGAGI (reference sequence). CDR3 DNA: TGTGCCAGCAGTTACGGCAGGGTGATGGGGACTGAAGCTTTCTTT. Its protein is CASSYGRVMGTEAFF.

The gene calls are TRBV11-2 and TRBJ1-4; 9 bases align to TRBD1. Germline V lookup: CDR1 SGHAT, CDR2 FQNNGV. The CDR3 is 17 residues long. The J segment lost 9 bases and the V segment lost 0 bases, leaving 11 bases of the junction unmatched. CDR3 region: CASSLDTAGGQGQKLFF. For the CDR3, the DNA is TGTGCCAGCAGCTTAGATACCGCGGGGGGACAGGGACAAAAACTGTTTTTT.

The CDR3 is CARGLAGGPVKNIQYF. The CDR3 DNA is TGTGCCCGCGGACTAGCGGGGGGGCCGGTCAAAAACATTCAGTACTTC. This chain uses TRBV21-1 with TRBJ2-4; the table assigns TRBD2, which was not confirmed against the DNA. TRBV21-1 is a pseudogene segment. The CDR3 consists of 16 residues.

This chain connects TRBV4-3 to TRBJ2-3; 12 bases align to TRBD2. Germline CDR1 and CDR2: LGHNA and YSLEER. The CDR3 loop spans 16 amino acids. V lost 4 bases and J lost 2; bases outside the gene matches: 4. The CDR3 DNA is TGCGCCAGCAGCCGCGGACTAGCGGGGACCACAGATACGCAGTATTTT. This gives the protein CASSRGLAGTTDTQYF.